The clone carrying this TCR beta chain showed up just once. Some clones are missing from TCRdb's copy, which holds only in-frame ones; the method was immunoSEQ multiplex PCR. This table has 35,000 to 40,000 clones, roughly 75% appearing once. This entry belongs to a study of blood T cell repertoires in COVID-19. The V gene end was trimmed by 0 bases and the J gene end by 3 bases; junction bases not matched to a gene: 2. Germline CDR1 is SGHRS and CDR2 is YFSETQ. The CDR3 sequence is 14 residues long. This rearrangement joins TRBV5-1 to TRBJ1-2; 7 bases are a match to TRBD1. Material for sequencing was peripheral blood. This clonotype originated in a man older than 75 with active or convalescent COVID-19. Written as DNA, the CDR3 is TGCGCCAGCAGCTTGGTGGGGACAGACTATGGCTACACCTTC. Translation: CASSLVGTDYGYTF.